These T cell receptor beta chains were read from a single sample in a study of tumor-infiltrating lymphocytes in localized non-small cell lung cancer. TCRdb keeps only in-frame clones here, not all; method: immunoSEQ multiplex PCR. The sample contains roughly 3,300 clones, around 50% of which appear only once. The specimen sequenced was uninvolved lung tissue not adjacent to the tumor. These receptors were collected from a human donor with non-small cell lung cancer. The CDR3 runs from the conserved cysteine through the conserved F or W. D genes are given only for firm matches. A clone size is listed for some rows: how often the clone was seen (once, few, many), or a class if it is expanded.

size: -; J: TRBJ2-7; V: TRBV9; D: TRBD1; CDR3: CASSVGTGFREQYF; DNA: TGTGCCAGCAGCGTAGGGACAGGGTTTCGCGAGCAGTACTTC
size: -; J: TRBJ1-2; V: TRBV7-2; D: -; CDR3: CASSSGQNYGYTF; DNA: TGTGCCAGCAGCTCAGGACAGAACTATGGCTACACCTTC
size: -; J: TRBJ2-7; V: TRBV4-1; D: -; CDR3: CASSQDPGFGYEQYF; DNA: TGCGCCAGCAGCCAAGATCCTGGGTTTGGTTACGAGCAGTACTTC
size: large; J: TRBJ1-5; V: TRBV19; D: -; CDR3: CASSISGAPNQPQHF; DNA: TGTGCCAGTAGTATCTCGGGGGCCCCCAATCAGCCCCAGCATTTT
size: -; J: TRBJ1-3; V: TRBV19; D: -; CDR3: CASRPGATGNTIYF; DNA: TGTGCCAGTAGACCGGGGGCGACTGGAAACACCATATATTTT
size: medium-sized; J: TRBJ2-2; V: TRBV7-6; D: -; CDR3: CASSLVSDTGELFF; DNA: TGTGCCAGCAGCTTAGTTTCAGACACCGGGGAGCTGTTTTTT
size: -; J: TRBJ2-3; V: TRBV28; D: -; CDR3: CASSYEGGTDTQYF; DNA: TGTGCCAGCAGTTATGAGGGCGGCACAGATACGCAGTATTTT
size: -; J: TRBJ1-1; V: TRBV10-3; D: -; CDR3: CAIRRDVDTEAFF; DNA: TGTGCCATCAGGAGGGACGTCGACACTGAAGCTTTCTTT
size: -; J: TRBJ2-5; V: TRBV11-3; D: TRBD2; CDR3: CASSLGASGDGETQYF; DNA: TGTGCCAGCAGCTTAGGTGCTAGCGGGGACGGGGAGACCCAGTACTTC
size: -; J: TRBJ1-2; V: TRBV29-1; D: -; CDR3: CSVEVGSGGYTF; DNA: TGCAGCGTTGAAGTAGGGTCTGGAGGCTACACCTTC
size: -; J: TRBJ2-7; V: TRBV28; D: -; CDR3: CASSLNPAEQYF; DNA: TGTGCCAGCAGTTTAAATCCAGCCGAGCAGTACTTC
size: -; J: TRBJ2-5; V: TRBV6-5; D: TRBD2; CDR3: CASQRTRKETQYF; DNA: TGTGCCAGCCAGAGGACTAGAAAAGAGACCCAGTACTTC
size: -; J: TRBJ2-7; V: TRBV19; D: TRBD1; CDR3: CASSTDRASYEQYF; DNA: TGTGCCAGTAGTACCGACAGGGCCTCCTACGAGCAGTACTTC
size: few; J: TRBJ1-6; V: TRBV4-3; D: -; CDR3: CASSQDFRGLASPLHF; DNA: TGCGCCAGCAGCCAAGATTTCCGGGGGTTGGCTTCACCCCTCCACTTT
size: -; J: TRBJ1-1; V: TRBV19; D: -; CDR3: CASKGYTEAFF; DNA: TGTGCCAGTAAGGGGTACACTGAAGCTTTCTTT
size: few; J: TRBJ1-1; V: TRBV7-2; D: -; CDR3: CASRSHGNTEAFF; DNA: TGTGCCAGCAGGTCACATGGGAACACTGAAGCTTTCTTT
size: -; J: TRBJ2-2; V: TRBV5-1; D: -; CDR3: CASSLSARDTGELFF; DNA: TGCGCCAGCAGCTTGTCGGCCCGTGACACCGGGGAGCTGTTTTTT
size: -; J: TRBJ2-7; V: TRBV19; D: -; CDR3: CASSMGQGENSYEQYF; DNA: TGTGCCAGTAGTATGGGGCAGGGAGAAAACTCCTACGAGCAGTACTTC
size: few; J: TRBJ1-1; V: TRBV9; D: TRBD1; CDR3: CASSGTGSTEAFF; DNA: TGTGCCAGCAGCGGGACAGGTTCCACTGAAGCTTTCTTT
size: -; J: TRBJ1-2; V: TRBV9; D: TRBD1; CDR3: CASSVSSGQNYGYTF; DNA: TGTGCCAGCAGCGTATCTTCGGGACAGAACTATGGCTACACCTTC
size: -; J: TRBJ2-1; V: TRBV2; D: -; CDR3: CASGSVTYNEQFF; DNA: TGTGCCAGCGGGTCGGTGACCTACAATGAGCAGTTCTTC
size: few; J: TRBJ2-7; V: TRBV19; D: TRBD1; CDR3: CASSMTGGIYEQYF; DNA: TGTGCCAGTAGTATGACAGGGGGCATCTACGAGCAGTACTTC
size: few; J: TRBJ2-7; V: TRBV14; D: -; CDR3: CASSLKRGNEQYF; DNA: TGTGCCAGCAGCCTTAAGAGAGGGAACGAGCAGTACTTC
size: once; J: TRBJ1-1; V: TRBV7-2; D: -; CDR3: CASSLATEAFF; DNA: TGTGCCAGCAGCTTAGCCACTGAAGCTTTCTTT
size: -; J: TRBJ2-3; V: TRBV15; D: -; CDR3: CATSRDKGAADTQYF; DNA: TGTGCCACCAGCAGAGATAAAGGGGCGGCAGATACGCAGTATTTT
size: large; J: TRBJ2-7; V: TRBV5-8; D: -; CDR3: CASSLQISYEQYF; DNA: TGTGCCAGCAGCTTACAAATTTCCTACGAGCAGTACTTC
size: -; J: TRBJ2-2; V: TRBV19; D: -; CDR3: CASSIAQGAGELFF; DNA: TGTGCCAGTAGTATAGCCCAGGGCGCCGGGGAGCTGTTTTTT
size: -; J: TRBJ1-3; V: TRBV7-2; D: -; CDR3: CASSVSGAGNTIYF; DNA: TGTGCCAGCAGCGTATCAGGGGCTGGAAACACCATATATTTT
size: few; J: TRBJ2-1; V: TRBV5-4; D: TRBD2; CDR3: CASSTGTSGAYNEQFF; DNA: TGTGCCAGCAGCACCGGGACTAGCGGGGCCTACAATGAGCAGTTCTTC
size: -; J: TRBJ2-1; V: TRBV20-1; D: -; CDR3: CRTSEGNEQFF; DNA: TGCAGGACCTCTGAGGGCAATGAGCAGTTCTTC
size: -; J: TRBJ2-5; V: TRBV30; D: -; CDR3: CAWSVSETQYF; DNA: TGTGCCTGGAGTGTGTCGGAGACCCAGTACTTC
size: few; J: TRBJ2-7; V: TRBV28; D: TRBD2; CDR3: CASSLALGGKVNEQYF; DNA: TGTGCCAGCAGTTTAGCCCTCGGGGGGAAAGTGAACGAGCAGTACTTC
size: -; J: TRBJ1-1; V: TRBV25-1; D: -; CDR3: CASSAPGALAEAFF; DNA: TGTGCCAGCAGTGCCCCCGGGGCCTTGGCTGAAGCTTTCTTT
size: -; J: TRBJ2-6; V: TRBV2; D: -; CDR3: CASSDPGQSIGANVLTF; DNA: TGTGCCAGCAGCGATCCGGGCCAGTCAATTGGGGCCAACGTCCTGACTTTC
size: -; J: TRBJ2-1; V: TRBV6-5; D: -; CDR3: CASSPDAEEGEQFF; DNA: TGTGCCAGCAGTCCTGATGCAGAGGAGGGTGAGCAGTTCTTC
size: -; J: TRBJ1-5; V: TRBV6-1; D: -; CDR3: CASSEGTQGRNQPQHF; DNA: TGTGCCAGCAGTGAAGGCACCCAGGGTCGCAATCAGCCCCAGCATTTT
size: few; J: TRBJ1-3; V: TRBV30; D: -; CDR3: CAWKRGRLPGNTIYF; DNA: TGTGCCTGGAAGCGCGGGCGCCTCCCTGGAAACACCATATATTTT
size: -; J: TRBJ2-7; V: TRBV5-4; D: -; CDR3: CASSWGQTSSYEQYF; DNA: TGTGCCAGCAGCTGGGGACAAACGAGCTCCTACGAGCAGTACTTC
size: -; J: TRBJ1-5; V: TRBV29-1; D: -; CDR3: CSVSSGQDQPQHF; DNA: TGCAGCGTTTCTTCGGGTCAAGATCAGCCCCAGCATTTT
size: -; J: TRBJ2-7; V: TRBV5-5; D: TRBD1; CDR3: CASRMGQAPYEQYF; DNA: TGTGCCAGCAGGATGGGACAGGCCCCCTACGAGCAGTACTTC
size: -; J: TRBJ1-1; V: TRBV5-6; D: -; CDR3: CASSLVGTEAFF; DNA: TGTGCCAGCAGCTTGGTTGGCACTGAAGCTTTCTTT
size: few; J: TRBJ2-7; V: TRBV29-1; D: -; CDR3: CSVTSSSYEQYF; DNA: TGCAGCGTTACCTCGTCCTCCTACGAGCAGTACTTC
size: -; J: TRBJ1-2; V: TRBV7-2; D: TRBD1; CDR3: CASSWTGNYGYTF; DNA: TGTGCCAGCAGCTGGACAGGGAACTATGGCTACACCTTC
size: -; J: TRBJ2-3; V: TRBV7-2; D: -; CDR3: CASSSRLVDTQYF; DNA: TGTGCCAGCAGCTCCAGACTAGTGGATACGCAGTATTTT
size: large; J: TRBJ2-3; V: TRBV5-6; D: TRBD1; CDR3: CASSRQGQGRTDTQYF; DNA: TGTGCCAGCAGCCGCCAAGGACAGGGTAGGACAGATACGCAGTATTTT
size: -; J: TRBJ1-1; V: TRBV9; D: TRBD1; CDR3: CASSRTGNTEAFF; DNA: TGTGCCAGCAGCCGGACAGGAAACACTGAAGCTTTCTTT
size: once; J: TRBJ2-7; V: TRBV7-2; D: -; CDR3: CASSLGDPSSYEQYF; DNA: TGTGCCAGCAGCTTAGGGGACCCCAGCTCCTACGAGCAGTACTTC
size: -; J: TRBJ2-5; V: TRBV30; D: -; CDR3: CAWSVSETQYF; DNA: TGTGCCTGGAGTGTGAGCGAGACCCAGTACTTC
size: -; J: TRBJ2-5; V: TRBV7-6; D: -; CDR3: CASSLERGGLKETQYF; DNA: TGTGCCAGCAGCTTAGAAAGGGGCGGACTCAAAGAGACCCAGTACTTC
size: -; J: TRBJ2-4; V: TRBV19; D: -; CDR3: CASSSQVGAKNIQYF; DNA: TGTGCCAGTAGTTCCCAAGTGGGCGCCAAAAACATTCAGTACTTC
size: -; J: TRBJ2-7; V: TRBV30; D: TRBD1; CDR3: CAWDLRGRGTYEQYF; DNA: TGTGCCTGGGACCTCAGAGGCAGGGGGACCTACGAGCAGTACTTC
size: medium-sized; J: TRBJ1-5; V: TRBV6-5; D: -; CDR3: CASSYSFLGGQPQHF; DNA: TGTGCCAGCAGTTACTCGTTCTTAGGGGGGCAGCCCCAGCATTTT
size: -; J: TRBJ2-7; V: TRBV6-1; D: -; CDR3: CASARSGEQYF; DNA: TGTGCCAGTGCACGGTCGGGGGAGCAGTACTTC